The rows below give T cell receptor beta chains drawn from one sample of a study of Ad26.COV2.S vaccination and SARS-CoV-2 variants. The table came from immunoSEQ multiplex PCR; TCRdb's copy has only in-frame clones and leaves some out. The data show a few hundred thousand clones, around 90% seen once. Material: peripheral blood, obtained in a trial of Ad26.COV2.S vaccine versus placebo. All receptors derive from a person aged 18-60 years who received the Ad26.COV2.S COVID-19 vaccine or a placebo. CDR3s include the opening cysteine and the closing phenylalanine or tryptophan. The D gene is left open where the match is weak. Where a row states a size, it is once, few, many or the class of an expanded clone; other rows omit it.

DNA: TGTGCCAGCAGCTTAGTTGGCGGGGGGACTAGCGGTGCCTACGAGCAGTACTTC
CDR3: CASSLVGGGTSGAYEQYF
D: TRBD2
size: NA
V: TRBV7-2
length: 18
J: TRBJ2-7

DNA: TGCGCCAGCAGCAAGGGACTAGCGGGACTTGAGACCCAGTACTTC
CDR3: CASSKGLAGLETQYF
D: TRBD2
size: NA
V: TRBV4-3
length: 15
J: TRBJ2-5

DNA: TGTGCCAGCAGTTCTCCGGGACAGGGCTACGAGCAGTACTTC
CDR3: CASSSPGQGYEQYF
D: TRBD1
size: NA
V: TRBV6-5
length: 14
J: TRBJ2-7

DNA: TGTGCCACTAACAGAATGATGAACACTGAAGCTTTCTTT
CDR3: CATNRMMNTEAFF
D: NA
size: NA
V: TRBV2
length: 13
J: TRBJ1-1

DNA: TGTGCCAGCAGCGTAGGTCCGGGTAATTCACCCCTCCACTTT
CDR3: CASSVGPGNSPLHF
D: NA
size: NA
V: TRBV9
length: 14
J: TRBJ1-6

DNA: TGCGCCAGCAGCTTTTCGGGGGTAGATGAAAAACTGTTTTTT
CDR3: CASSFSGVDEKLFF
D: NA
size: NA
V: TRBV5-1
length: 14
J: TRBJ1-4

DNA: TGTGCCAGCAGTTACTCGCACAGGAATAACTATGGCTACACCTTC
CDR3: CASSYSHRNNYGYTF
D: NA
size: NA
V: TRBV6-5
length: 15
J: TRBJ1-2

DNA: TGTGCCAGCAGCGTAGGCCACAGGGTACCCTACAATGAGCAGTTCTTC
CDR3: CASSVGHRVPYNEQFF
D: NA
size: NA
V: TRBV9
length: 16
J: TRBJ2-1

DNA: TGTGCCAGCAGTTTTCGGGTGCCCGGGGAGCTGTTTTTT
CDR3: CASSFRVPGELFF
D: NA
size: NA
V: TRBV27
length: 13
J: TRBJ2-2

DNA: TGCGCCAGCAGCCAAAGCGGCCTAGCGGGAGGTGCCGGGGAGCTGTTTTTT
CDR3: CASSQSGLAGGAGELFF
D: TRBD2
size: NA
V: TRBV4-1
length: 17
J: TRBJ2-2

DNA: TGTGCCAGCTCACCACCCTCTCTTCCCTCTGGCTACACCTTC
CDR3: CASSPPSLPSGYTF
D: NA
size: NA
V: TRBV18
length: 14
J: TRBJ1-2

DNA: TGTGCCAGCAGCCCACGCGGGACGAACACCGGGGAGCTGTTTTTT
CDR3: CASSPRGTNTGELFF
D: NA
size: NA
V: TRBV11-3
length: 15
J: TRBJ2-2

DNA: TGTGCCAGCAGTCTAAAAGAGACCCAGTACTTC
CDR3: CASSLKETQYF
D: NA
size: NA
V: TRBV2
length: 11
J: TRBJ2-5

DNA: TGTGCCAGCAGATTGAGGGCGTCGAACACCGGGGAGCTGTTTTTT
CDR3: CASRLRASNTGELFF
D: NA
size: NA
V: TRBV6-5
length: 15
J: TRBJ2-2

DNA: TGTGCCAGCAGTTCGAATGGGGGGGTTCAAACGATGAACACTGAAGCTTTCTTT
CDR3: CASSSNGGVQTMNTEAFF
D: NA
size: NA
V: TRBV28
length: 18
J: TRBJ1-1

DNA: TGTGCCAGCAGCTTGGGGGGGGCGGGAGGCTCCTACAATGAGCAGTTCTTC
CDR3: CASSLGGAGGSYNEQFF
D: TRBD2
size: NA
V: TRBV7-8
length: 17
J: TRBJ2-1

DNA: TGCGCCAGCAGCTTGGCGACAGGGCGCACAGATACGCAGTATTTT
CDR3: CASSLATGRTDTQYF
D: TRBD1
size: NA
V: TRBV5-1
length: 15
J: TRBJ2-3

DNA: TGTGCCACCAGTGATTGGACCAACAATGAGCAGTTCTTC
CDR3: CATSDWTNNEQFF
D: NA
size: once
V: TRBV24-1
length: 13
J: TRBJ2-1

DNA: TGTGCCAGCAGTATCGGACAGGAGGTTGAAGCTTTCTTT
CDR3: CASSIGQEVEAFF
D: TRBD1
size: NA
V: TRBV6-6
length: 13
J: TRBJ1-1

DNA: TGTGCCAGCAGCCAGGGACCGCCAGGTTCCACAGATACGCAGTATTTT
CDR3: CASSQGPPGSTDTQYF
D: NA
size: NA
V: TRBV14
length: 16
J: TRBJ2-3

DNA: TGTGCCAGCTCACCCGAAACGGGGCCTGGCTACTACGAGCAGTACTTC
CDR3: CASSPETGPGYYEQYF
D: NA
size: NA
V: TRBV18
length: 16
J: TRBJ2-7

DNA: TGTGCCAGCCGACAGATCTCCTACAATGAGCAGTTCTTC
CDR3: CASRQISYNEQFF
D: NA
size: NA
V: TRBV2
length: 13
J: TRBJ2-1